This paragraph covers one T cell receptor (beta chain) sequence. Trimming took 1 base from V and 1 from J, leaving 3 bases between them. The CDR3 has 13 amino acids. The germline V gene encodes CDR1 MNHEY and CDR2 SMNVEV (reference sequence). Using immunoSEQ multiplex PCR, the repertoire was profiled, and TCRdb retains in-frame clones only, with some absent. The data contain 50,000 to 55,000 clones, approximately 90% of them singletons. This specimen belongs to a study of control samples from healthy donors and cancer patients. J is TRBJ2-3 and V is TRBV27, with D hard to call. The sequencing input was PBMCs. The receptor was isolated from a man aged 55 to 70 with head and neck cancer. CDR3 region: CASSLWGTDTQYF. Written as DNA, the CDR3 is TGTGCCAGCAGTTTATGGGGCACAGATACGCAGTATTTT.